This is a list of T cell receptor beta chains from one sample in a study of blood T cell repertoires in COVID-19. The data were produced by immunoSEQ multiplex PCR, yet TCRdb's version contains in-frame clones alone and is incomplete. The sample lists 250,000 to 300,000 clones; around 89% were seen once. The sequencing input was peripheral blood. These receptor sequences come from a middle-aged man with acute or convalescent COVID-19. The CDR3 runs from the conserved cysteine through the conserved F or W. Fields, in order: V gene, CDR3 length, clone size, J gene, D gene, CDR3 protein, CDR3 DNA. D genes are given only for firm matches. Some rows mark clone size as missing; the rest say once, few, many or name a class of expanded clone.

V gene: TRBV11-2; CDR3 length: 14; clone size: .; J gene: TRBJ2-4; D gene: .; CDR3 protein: CASSLEAGVLIQYF; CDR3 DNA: TGTGCCAGCAGCTTAGAAGCAGGGGTGCTAATTCAGTACTTC
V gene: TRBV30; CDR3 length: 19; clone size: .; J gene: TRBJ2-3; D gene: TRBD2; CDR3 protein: CAWSKGLAGGAVGTDTQYF; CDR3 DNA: TGTGCCTGGAGTAAGGGACTAGCGGGGGGCGCCGTGGGCACAGATACGCAGTATTTT
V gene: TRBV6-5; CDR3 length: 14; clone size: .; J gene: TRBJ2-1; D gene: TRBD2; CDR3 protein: CASSPGLANNEQFF; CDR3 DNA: TGTGCCAGCAGCCCCGGACTAGCGAACAATGAGCAGTTCTTC
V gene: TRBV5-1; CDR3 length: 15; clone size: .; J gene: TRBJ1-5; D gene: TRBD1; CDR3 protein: CASSLTGGDNQPQHF; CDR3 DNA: TGCGCCAGCAGCTTGACAGGGGGCGATAATCAGCCCCAGCATTTT
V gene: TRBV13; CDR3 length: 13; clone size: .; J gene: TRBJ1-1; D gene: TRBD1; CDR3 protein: CASSFNRGTEAFF; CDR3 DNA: TGTGCCAGCAGCTTTAACAGGGGCACTGAAGCTTTCTTT
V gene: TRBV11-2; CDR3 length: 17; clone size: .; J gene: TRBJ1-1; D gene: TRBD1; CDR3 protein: CASSPRLGQEYSTEAFF; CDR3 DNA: TGTGCCAGCAGCCCACGATTGGGACAGGAATATTCTACTGAAGCTTTCTTT
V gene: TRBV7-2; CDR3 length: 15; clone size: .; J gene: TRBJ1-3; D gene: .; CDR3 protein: CASSLAVSSGNTIYF; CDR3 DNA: TGTGCCAGCAGCTTAGCCGTTTCCTCTGGAAACACCATATATTTT
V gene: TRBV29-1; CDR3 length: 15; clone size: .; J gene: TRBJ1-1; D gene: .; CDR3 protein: CSVEVHRRGATEAFF; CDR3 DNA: TGCAGCGTTGAAGTACATAGACGAGGAGCTACTGAAGCTTTCTTT
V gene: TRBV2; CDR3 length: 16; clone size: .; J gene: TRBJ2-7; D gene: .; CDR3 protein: CASSFLSVLSSYEQYF; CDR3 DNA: TGTGCCAGCAGCTTCCTTTCGGTCCTTAGCTCCTACGAGCAGTACTTC
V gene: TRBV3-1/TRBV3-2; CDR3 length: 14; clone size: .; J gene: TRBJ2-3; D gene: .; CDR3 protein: CASSLILGTDTQYF; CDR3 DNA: TGTGCCAGCAGCCTAATTCTAGGCACAGATACGCAGTATTTT
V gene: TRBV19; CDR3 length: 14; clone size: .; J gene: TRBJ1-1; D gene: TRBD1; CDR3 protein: CASNHRGPGTEAFF; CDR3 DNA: TGTGCCAGTAACCACAGGGGGCCCGGCACTGAAGCTTTCTTT
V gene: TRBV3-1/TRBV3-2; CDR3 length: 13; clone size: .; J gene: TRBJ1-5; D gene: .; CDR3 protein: CASSQAGDQPQHF; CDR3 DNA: TGTGCCAGCAGCCAAGCAGGGGACCAGCCCCAGCATTTT
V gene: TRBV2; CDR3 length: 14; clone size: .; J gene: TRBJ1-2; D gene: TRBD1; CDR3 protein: CASRDDRGLFGYTF; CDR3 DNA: TGTGCCAGCAGGGACGACAGGGGGCTCTTTGGCTACACCTTC
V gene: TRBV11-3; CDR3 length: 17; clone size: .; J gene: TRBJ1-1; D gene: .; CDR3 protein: CASSLDGMMGGLAEAFF; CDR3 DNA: TGTGCCAGCAGCTTAGATGGCATGATGGGGGGGCTGGCTGAAGCTTTCTTT
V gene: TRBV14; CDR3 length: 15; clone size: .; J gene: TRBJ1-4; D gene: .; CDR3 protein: CASSTTMGGNEKLFF; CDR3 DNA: TGTGCCAGCTCTACGACCATGGGAGGGAATGAAAAACTGTTTTTT
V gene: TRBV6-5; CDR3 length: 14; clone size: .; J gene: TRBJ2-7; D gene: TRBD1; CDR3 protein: CASRDTGGAVRQYF; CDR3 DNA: TGTGCCAGCAGGGATACAGGGGGCGCGGTGAGGCAGTACTTC
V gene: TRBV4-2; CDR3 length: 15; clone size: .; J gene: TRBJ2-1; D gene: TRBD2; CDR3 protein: CASSQEGLAGYEQFF; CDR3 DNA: TGTGCCAGCAGCCAAGAGGGACTAGCTGGGTATGAGCAGTTCTTC
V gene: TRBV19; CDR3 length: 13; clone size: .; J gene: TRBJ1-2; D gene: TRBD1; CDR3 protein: CASRVTGLDGYTF; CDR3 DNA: TGTGCCAGTAGGGTGACAGGGCTGGATGGCTACACCTTC
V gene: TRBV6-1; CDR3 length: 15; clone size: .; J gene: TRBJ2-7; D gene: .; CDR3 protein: CASSDGASFSYEQYF; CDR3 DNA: TGTGCCAGCAGTGATGGGGCCTCATTCTCCTACGAGCAGTACTTC
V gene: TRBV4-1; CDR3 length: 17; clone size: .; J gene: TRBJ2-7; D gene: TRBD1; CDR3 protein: CASSQFFGQAFSYEQYF; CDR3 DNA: TGCGCCAGCAGCCAATTTTTCGGACAGGCATTTTCCTACGAGCAGTACTTC
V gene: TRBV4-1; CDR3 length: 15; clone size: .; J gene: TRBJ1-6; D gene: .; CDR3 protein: CASSRSWEEGSPLHF; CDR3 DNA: TGCGCCAGCAGCCGTTCTTGGGAGGAAGGTTCACCCCTCCACTTT
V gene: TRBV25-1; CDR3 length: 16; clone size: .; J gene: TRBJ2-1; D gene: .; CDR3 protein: CASSESGFGGDNEQFF; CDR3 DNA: TGTGCCAGCAGTGAATCCGGGTTTGGAGGTGACAATGAGCAGTTCTTC
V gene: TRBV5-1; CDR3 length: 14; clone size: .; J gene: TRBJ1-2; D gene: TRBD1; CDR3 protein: CASSSTAGQVGYTF; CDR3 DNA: TGCGCCAGCAGCTCCACGGCCGGACAGGTTGGCTACACCTTC
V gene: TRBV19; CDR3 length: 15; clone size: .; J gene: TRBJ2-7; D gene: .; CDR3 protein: CASSISLGASYEQYF; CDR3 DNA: TGTGCCAGTAGTATAAGTCTGGGGGCCTCCTACGAGCAGTACTTC
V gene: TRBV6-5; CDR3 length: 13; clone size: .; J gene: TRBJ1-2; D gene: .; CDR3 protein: CASMSGVDYGYTF; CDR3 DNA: TGTGCCAGCATGTCAGGGGTGGACTATGGCTACACCTTC
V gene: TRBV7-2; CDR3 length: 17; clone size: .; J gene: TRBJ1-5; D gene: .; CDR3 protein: CASSLDAGDYSNQPQHF; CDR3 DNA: TGTGCCAGCAGCTTAGACGCAGGAGACTATAGCAATCAGCCCCAGCATTTT
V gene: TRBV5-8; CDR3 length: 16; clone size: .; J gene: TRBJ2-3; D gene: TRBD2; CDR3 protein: CASSLYGTSMTDTQYF; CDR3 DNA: TGTGCCAGCAGCTTGTATGGGACTAGCATGACAGATACGCAGTATTTT
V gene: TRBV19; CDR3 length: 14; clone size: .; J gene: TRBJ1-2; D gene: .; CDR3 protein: CASSIGGPWGGYTF; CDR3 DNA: TGTGCCAGTAGTATTGGGGGCCCCTGGGGAGGCTACACCTTC
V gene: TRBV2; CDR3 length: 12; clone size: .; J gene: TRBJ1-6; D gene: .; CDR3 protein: CASNLLLSPLHF; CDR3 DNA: TGTGCCAGCAATCTCCTATTGTCACCCCTCCACTTT
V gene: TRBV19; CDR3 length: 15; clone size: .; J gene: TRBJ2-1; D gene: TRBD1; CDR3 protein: CASSMFGQGDNEQFF; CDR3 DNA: TGTGCCAGTAGTATGTTTGGACAGGGGGATAATGAGCAGTTCTTC
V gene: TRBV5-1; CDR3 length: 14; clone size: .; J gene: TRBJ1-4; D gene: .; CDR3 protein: CASSAIPRGEKLFF; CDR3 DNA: TGCGCCAGCAGCGCAATACCACGAGGGGAAAAACTGTTTTTT
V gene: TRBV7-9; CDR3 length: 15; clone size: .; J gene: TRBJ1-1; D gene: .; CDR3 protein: CASSLGGDMNTEAFF; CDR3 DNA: TGTGCCAGCAGCTTAGGGGGGGATATGAACACTGAAGCTTTCTTT
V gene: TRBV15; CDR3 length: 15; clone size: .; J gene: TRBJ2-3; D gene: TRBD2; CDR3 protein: CATSRVSGGTDTQYF; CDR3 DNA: TGTGCCACCAGCAGAGTAAGCGGGGGCACAGATACGCAGTATTTT
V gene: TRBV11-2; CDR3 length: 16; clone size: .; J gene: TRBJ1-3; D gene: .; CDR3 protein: CASSPSPYSSGNTIYF; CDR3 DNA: TGTGCCAGCAGCCCATCCCCCTACAGCTCTGGAAACACCATATATTTT
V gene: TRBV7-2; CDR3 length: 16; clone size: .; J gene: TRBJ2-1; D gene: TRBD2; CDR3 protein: CASSLATSGGAYEQFF; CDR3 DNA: TGTGCCAGCAGCTTAGCAACTAGCGGGGGGGCCTATGAGCAGTTCTTC
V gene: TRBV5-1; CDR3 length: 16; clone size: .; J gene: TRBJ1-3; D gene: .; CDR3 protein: CATHEGGSSSGNTIYF; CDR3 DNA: TGCGCCACCCACGAGGGGGGGTCAAGCTCTGGAAACACCATATATTTT
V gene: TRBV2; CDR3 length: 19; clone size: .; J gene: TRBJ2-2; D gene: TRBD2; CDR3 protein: CASMGLGLAGPLNTGELFF; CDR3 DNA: TGTGCCAGCATGGGGTTAGGGCTAGCGGGACCTCTGAACACCGGGGAGCTGTTTTTT
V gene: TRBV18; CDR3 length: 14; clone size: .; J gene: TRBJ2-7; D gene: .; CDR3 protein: CASSPTGTSYEQYF; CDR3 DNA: TGTGCCAGCTCACCTACCGGGACAAGTTACGAGCAGTACTTC
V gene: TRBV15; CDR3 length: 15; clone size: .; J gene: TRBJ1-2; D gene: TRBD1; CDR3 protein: CATSRPGQIYYGYTF; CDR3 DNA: TGTGCCACCAGCAGACCGGGACAGATCTACTATGGCTACACCTTC
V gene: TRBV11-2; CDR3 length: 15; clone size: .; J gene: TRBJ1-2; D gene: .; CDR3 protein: CASSSKGLWDYGYTF; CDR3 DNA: TGTGCCAGCAGCTCAAAGGGGTTATGGGACTATGGCTACACCTTC
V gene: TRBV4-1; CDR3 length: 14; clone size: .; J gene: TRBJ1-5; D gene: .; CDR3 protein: CASSQELFRQPQHF; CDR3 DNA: TGCGCCAGCAGCCAAGAGTTGTTCAGGCAGCCCCAGCATTTT
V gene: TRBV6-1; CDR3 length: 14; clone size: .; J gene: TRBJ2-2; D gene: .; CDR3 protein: CASSEISLTGELFF; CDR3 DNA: TGTGCCAGCAGTGAAATCTCCCTCACCGGGGAGCTGTTTTTT
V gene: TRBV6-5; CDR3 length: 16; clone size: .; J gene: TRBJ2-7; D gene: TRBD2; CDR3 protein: CASSSGVGLPDDEQYF; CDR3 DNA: TGTGCCAGCAGTTCTGGGGTGGGACTACCCGACGACGAGCAGTACTTC
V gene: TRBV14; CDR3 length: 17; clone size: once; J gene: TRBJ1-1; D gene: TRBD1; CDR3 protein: CASSPDRGIDVDTEAFF; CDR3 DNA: TGTGCCAGCAGCCCGGACAGGGGAATAGATGTGGACACTGAAGCTTTCTTT